One sample yielded the 12 T cell receptor beta chains listed below, sequenced in a study of blood T cell repertoires in COVID-19. The method was immunoSEQ multiplex PCR; TCRdb's version includes in-frame clones alone and lacks a portion of them. The table lists about 250,000 clones, roughly 87% of them singletons, with 3% in the top ten. The sequenced sample was peripheral blood. The receptors were gathered from a young man with active or convalescent COVID-19.

The chain's CDR3 is CASRNRGSGGRAGEQYF. The CDR3 nucleotides are TGTGCCAGCAGGAACAGGGGATCAGGGGGTCGGGCGGGAGAGCAGTACTTC. The chain employs TRBV28 and TRBJ2-7; perhaps TRBD1 as D (7 bases). The CDR3 sequence is 17 residues long. The germline V and J ends were trimmed by 6 bases and 7 bases, with 28 bases remaining between them. Germline loops: CDR1 MDHEN, CDR2 SYDVKM.

The chain links TRBV19 to TRBJ2-2; the D gene is possibly TRBD1 (5 bases). Germline V gene lookup returns CDR1 LNHDA and CDR2 SQIVND (reference sequence). Trimming removed 7 bases from V and 6 bases from J, with 9 bases in between. The CDR3 has 12 residues. CDR3 protein: CASTGMAGELFF. In DNA form, the CDR3 reads TGTGCCAGTACAGGGATGGCCGGGGAGCTGTTTTTT.

This chain links TRBV28 with TRBJ2-7; 14 nucleotides align to TRBD2. This CDR3 region has 13 residues. Losses at the gene ends were 7 bases for V and 6 bases for J; bases not matched to a gene: 2. Germline V gene sequence: CDR1 MDHEN, CDR2 SYDVKM. CDR3 bases: TGTGCCAGCAAGGGACTAGCGGGGGTCGAGCAGTACTTC. Protein product: CASKGLAGVEQYF.

The chain couples TRBV15 to TRBJ1-3; 8 nucleotides match TRBD1. V shed 1 base, J shed 2 bases, and the junction held 10 bases outside the gene matches. Germline values: CDR1 LNHNV, CDR2 YYDKDF (reference sequence). CDR3 length equals 18 residues. The CDR3 sequence: CATSRGRGTGFAGNTIYF. The DNA for the CDR3 is TGTGCCACCAGCAGAGGAAGGGGGACAGGTTTTGCTGGAAACACCATATATTTT.

The chain has TRBV7-8 and TRBJ1-2; D not certain. The CDR3 runs to 12 residues. Germline CDR1 SGHVS, CDR2 FQNEAQ. V lost 3 bases and J 3 bases, leaving 5 bases between the germline ends. The CDR3 region is CASSFYYYGYTF. DNA of the CDR3: TGTGCCAGCAGCTTCTACTACTATGGCTACACCTTC. The whole variable domain, remainder taken from reference TRBV7-8 and TRBJ1-2, is GAGVSQSPRYKVAKRGQDVALRCDPISGHVSLFWYQQALGQGPEFLTYFQNEAQLDKSGLPSDRFFAERPEGSVSTLKIQRTQQEDSAVYLCASSFYYYGYTFGSGTRLTVV.

The chain links TRBV2 to TRBJ2-2; TRBD1 might be the D (5 bases). V was clipped by 7 bases and J by 1 base, with 13 bases between them. Germline V gene lookup returns CDR1 SNHLY and CDR2 FYNNEI. The CDR3 is made up of 15 amino acids. The CDR3 DNA is TGTGCCAGCAATACCACAGGAAGGAACACCGGGGAGCTGTTTTTT. Its protein product is CASNTTGRNTGELFF.

The chain combines TRBV6-2 or TRBV6-3 with TRBJ1-3; TRBD1 matches at 7 bases. J was trimmed by 0 bases and V by 7 bases; bases with no gene match: 3. The CDR3 consists of 14 residues. The germline gives CDR1 MNHEY, CDR2 SVGEGT. In nucleotides, the CDR3 is TGTGCCAGCATCCCAGGGGGCTCTGGAAACACCATATATTTT. Amino acids: CASIPGGSGNTIYF.

V usage is TRBV6-5 and J usage is TRBJ2-3, with TRBD2 identical over 8 bases. Germline trimming cut 7 bases from V and 5 bases from J; bases unmatched to any gene: 5. In germline, CDR1 is MNHEY, CDR2 SVGAGI. This CDR3 has 13 amino acids. The CDR3 nucleotides are TGTGCCAGCAAACGGGGGGGCGGAGATACGCAGTATTTT. Protein product: CASKRGGGDTQYF.

The chain links TRBV5-4 to TRBJ1-1; D may be TRBD1 (5 bases). The germline gives CDR1 SGHNT, CDR2 YYREEE (reference sequence). CDR3 length: 16 amino acids. V lost 5 bases to trimming and J lost 6 bases, with 23 bases between them. CDR3: CASRPGGVAFSSEAFF. Written as DNA, the CDR3 is TGTGCCAGCAGGCCTGGGGGGGTGGCGTTTTCGTCTGAAGCTTTCTTT.

The genes are TRBV3-1 (or the pseudogene TRBV3-2) and TRBJ1-2, with TRBD1 matching 8 bases. Germline V gene data show CDR1 as LGHDT and CDR2 as YNNKEL (reference sequence). This CDR3 spans 15 amino acids. The V segment lost 1 base and the J segment 4 bases; nucleotides outside the gene matches: 5. The CDR3 region is CASSQVRTGRYGYTF. CDR3 DNA sequence: TGTGCCAGCAGCCAAGTACGGACAGGGCGCTATGGCTACACCTTC.

This sequence joins TRBV9 and TRBJ2-3, with D perhaps TRBD2 (5 bases). CDR3 size: 13 residues. The germline gives CDR1 SGDLS, CDR2 YYNGEE. The V end was cut by 7 bases, the J end by 2 bases, with 11 bases between. CDR3 coding DNA: TGTGCCAGCTCTGAGGGCCCCACAGATACGCAGTATTTT. This sequence encodes CASSEGPTDTQYF.

The genes are TRBV2 and TRBJ1-5; TRBD1 matches at 10 bases. Germline-derived CDR1 and CDR2 are SNHLY and FYNNEI. V trimming: 5 bases; J trimming: 0 bases; junction bases outside the gene matches: 7. CDR3 length: 17 amino acids. CDR3 loop: CASSPSGTGASNQPQHF. The CDR3 DNA is TGTGCCAGCAGTCCATCCGGGACAGGGGCTAGCAATCAGCCCCAGCATTTT.